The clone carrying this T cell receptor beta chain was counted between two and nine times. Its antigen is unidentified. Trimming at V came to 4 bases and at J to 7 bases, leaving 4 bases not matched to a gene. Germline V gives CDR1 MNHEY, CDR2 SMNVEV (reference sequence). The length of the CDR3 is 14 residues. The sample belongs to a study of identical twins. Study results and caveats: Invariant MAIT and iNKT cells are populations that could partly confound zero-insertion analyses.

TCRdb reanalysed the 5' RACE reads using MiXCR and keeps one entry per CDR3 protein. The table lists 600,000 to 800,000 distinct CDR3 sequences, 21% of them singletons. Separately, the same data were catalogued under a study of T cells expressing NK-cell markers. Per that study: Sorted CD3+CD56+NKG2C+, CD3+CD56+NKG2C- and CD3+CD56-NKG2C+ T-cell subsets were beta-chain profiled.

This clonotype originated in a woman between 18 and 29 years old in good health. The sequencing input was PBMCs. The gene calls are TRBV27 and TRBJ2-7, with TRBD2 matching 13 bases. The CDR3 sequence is CASSSGLAGEEQYF. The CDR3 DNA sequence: TGTGCCAGCAGTTCAGGACTAGCGGGAGAGGAGCAGTACTTC.